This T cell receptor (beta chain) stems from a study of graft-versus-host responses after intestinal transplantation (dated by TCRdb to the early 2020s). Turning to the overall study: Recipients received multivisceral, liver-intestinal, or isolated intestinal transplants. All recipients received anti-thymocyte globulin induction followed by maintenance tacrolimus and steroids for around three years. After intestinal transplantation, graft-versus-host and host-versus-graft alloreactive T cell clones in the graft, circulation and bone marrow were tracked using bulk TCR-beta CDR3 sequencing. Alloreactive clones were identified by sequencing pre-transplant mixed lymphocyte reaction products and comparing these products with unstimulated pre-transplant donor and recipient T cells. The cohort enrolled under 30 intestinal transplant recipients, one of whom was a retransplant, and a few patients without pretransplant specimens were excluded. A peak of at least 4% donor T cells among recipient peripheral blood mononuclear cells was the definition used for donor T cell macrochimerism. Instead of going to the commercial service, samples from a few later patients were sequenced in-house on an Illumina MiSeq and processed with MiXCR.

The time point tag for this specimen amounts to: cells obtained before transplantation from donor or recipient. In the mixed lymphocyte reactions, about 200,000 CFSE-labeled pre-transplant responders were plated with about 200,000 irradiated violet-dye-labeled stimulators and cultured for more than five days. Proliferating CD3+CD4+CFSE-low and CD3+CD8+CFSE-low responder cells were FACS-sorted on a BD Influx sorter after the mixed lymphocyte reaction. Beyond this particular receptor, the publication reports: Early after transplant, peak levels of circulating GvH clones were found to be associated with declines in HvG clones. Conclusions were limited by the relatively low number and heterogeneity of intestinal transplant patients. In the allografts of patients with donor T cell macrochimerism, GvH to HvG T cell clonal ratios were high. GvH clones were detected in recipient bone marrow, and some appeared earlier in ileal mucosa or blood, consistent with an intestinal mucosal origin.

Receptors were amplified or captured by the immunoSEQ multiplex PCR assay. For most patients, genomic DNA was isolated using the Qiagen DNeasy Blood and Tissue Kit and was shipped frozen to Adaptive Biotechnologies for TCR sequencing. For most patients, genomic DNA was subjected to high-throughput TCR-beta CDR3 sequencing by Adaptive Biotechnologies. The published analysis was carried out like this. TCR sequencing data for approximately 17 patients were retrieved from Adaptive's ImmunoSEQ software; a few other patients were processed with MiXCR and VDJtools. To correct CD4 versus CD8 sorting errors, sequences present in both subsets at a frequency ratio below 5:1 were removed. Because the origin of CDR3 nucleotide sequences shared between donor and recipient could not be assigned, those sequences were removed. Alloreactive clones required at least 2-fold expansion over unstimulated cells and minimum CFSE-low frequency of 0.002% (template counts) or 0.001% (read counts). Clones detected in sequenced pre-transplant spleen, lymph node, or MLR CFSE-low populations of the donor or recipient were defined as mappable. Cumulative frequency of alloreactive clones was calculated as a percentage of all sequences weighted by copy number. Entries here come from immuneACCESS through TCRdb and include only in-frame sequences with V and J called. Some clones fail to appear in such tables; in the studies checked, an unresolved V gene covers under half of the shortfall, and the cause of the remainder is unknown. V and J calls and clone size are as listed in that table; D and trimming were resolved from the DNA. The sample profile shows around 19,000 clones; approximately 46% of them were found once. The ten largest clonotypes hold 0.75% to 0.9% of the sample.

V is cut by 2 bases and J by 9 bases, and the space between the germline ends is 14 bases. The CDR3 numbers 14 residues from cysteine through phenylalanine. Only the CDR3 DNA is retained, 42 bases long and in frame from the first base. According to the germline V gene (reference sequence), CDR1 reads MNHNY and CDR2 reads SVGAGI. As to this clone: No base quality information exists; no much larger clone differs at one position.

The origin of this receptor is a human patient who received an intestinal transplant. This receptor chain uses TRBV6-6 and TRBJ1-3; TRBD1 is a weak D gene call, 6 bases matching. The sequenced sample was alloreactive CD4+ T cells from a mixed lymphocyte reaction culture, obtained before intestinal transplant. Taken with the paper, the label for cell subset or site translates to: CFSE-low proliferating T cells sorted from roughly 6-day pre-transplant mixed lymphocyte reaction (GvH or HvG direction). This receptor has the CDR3 CASSYGQPGGTIYF. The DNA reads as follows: TGTGCCAGCAGTTACGGACAGCCTGGAGGCACCATATATTTT.